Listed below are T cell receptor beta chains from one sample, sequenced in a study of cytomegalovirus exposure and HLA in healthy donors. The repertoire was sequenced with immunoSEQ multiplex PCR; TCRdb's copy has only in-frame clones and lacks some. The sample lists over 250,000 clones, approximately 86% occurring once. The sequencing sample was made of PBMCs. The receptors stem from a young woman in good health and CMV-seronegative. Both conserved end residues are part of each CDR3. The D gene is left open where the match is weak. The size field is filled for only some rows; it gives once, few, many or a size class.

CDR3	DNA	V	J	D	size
CASRLNRLALGTDTQYF	TGTGCCAGCAGGTTAAATAGACTGGCGCTCGGCACAGATACGCAGTATTTT	TRBV7-8	TRBJ2-3	.	.
CASSIPPGQSGPRGYTF	TGTGCCAGTAGTATCCCTCCGGGACAGTCGGGGCCGCGAGGCTACACCTTC	TRBV19	TRBJ1-2	TRBD1	.
CASSLTSGSKDTQYF	TGTGCCAGCAGCTTGACTAGCGGGAGTAAGGATACGCAGTATTTT	TRBV5-4	TRBJ2-3	TRBD2	.
CASSYGQGAGNQPQHF	TGTGCCAGCAGTTACGGACAGGGGGCCGGCAATCAGCCCCAGCATTTT	TRBV6-5	TRBJ1-5	TRBD1	once
CASSARGILNQPQHF	TGTGCCAGCAGTGCGAGGGGGATTCTCAATCAGCCCCAGCATTTT	TRBV6-1	TRBJ1-5	.	.
CASSYRSSGSPDTQYF	TGTGCCAGCAGTTACCGCTCTAGCGGGAGCCCCGATACGCAGTATTTT	TRBV6-5	TRBJ2-3	TRBD2	.
CASSSYRDRGLLSYNSPLHF	TGTGCCAGCAGTTCCTACCGGGACAGGGGGCTCTTATCCTATAATTCACCCCTCCACTTT	TRBV27	TRBJ1-6	TRBD1	.
CASSQSRTAFNEKLFF	TGTGCCAGCAGCCAATCTCGGACAGCCTTTAATGAAAAACTGTTTTTT	TRBV4-2	TRBJ1-4	.	.
CASSPLGGRGYTF	TGTGCCAGCAGCCCCCTGGGAGGTCGGGGCTACACCTTC	TRBV14	TRBJ1-2	.	.
CASSPRAGVGDTQYF	TGCGCCAGCAGCCCGCGGGCGGGAGTGGGGGATACGCAGTATTTT	TRBV4-1	TRBJ2-3	TRBD2	.
CASSGLAIRDNEQFF	TGTGCCAGCAGTGGGCTAGCGATTCGCGACAATGAGCAGTTCTTC	TRBV6-1	TRBJ2-1	.	.
CASSLDPTGGHYGYTF	TGTGCCAGCAGTCTAGACCCGACAGGGGGGCACTATGGCTACACCTTC	TRBV6-6	TRBJ1-2	TRBD1	.
CASSLRTGPTGELFF	TGTGCCAGCAGTCTACGGACAGGGCCCACCGGGGAGCTGTTTTTT	TRBV27	TRBJ2-2	TRBD1	.
CASSPGTSGDYEQFF	TGTGCCAGCTCACCAGGTACTAGCGGGGACTATGAGCAGTTCTTC	TRBV18	TRBJ2-1	TRBD2	.
CASSPNGGGGTDTQYF	TGTGCCAGCTCACCGAACGGGGGGGGTGGCACAGATACGCAGTATTTT	TRBV18	TRBJ2-3	TRBD2	.
CAWSVLYRGLYEQYF	TGTGCCTGGAGTGTCCTTTACAGGGGGCTGTACGAGCAGTACTTC	TRBV30	TRBJ2-7	TRBD1	once
CASSQDPGTGGHEQYF	TGCGCCAGCAGCCAAGACCCCGGGACAGGGGGCCACGAGCAGTACTTC	TRBV4-1	TRBJ2-7	TRBD1	.
CASSFRETQYF	TGTGCCAGCAGCTTTCGGGAGACCCAGTACTTC	TRBV5-6	TRBJ2-5	.	.
CASSYSTQGYEQYF	TGTGCCAGCAGTTATTCCACCCAGGGTTACGAGCAGTACTTC	TRBV6-5	TRBJ2-7	.	once
CSVTTGTGVNQPQHF	TGCAGCGTTACGACCGGGACAGGGGTCAATCAGCCCCAGCATTTT	TRBV29-1	TRBJ1-5	TRBD1	once
CASSPPGQGVGYTF	TGTGCCAGCTCACCCCCGGGACAGGGTGTTGGCTACACCTTC	TRBV18	TRBJ1-2	TRBD1	.
CASSVRGLAGRNEQFF	TGTGCCAGCAGTGTCCGGGGACTAGCGGGAAGGAATGAGCAGTTCTTC	TRBV6-1	TRBJ2-1	TRBD2	.
CASSLVEGYTEAFF	TGTGCCAGCAGCTTGGTGGAGGGGTACACTGAAGCTTTCTTT	TRBV7-2	TRBJ1-1	.	.
CSVTGTSGYNEQFF	TGCAGCGTCACCGGGACTAGCGGGTACAATGAGCAGTTCTTC	TRBV29-1	TRBJ2-1	TRBD2	.
CASSGTAVRAPSYEQYF	TGTGCCAGCAGTGGTACTGCGGTGAGGGCCCCCTCCTACGAGCAGTACTTC	TRBV6-1	TRBJ2-7	.	.
CASSSTDGLTDEQYF	TGTGCCAGCAGCTCCACAGATGGGTTAACGGACGAGCAGTACTTC	TRBV11-3	TRBJ2-7	.	.
CSVVPGENQETQYF	TGCAGCGTTGTTCCAGGGGAAAACCAAGAGACCCAGTACTTC	TRBV29-1	TRBJ2-5	.	.
CASSQQGDPILPQHF	TGTGCCAGCAGTCAACAGGGCGACCCTATTCTACCCCAGCATTTT	TRBV6-4	TRBJ1-5	.	.
CASSQEIRTPYEQYF	TGTGCCAGCAGCCAAGAGATTAGGACTCCCTACGAGCAGTACTTC	TRBV4-2	TRBJ2-7	.	.
CASRNRDTGELFF	TGCGCCAGCAGAAACAGGGACACCGGGGAGCTGTTTTTT	TRBV10-1	TRBJ2-2	.	.
CASSSTLSSYNEQFF	TGTGCTAGCAGCTCTACCCTAAGCTCCTACAATGAGCAGTTCTTC	TRBV7-7	TRBJ2-1	.	.
CASSEGPYGYTF	TGTGCCAGCAGTGAAGGTCCTTATGGCTACACCTTC	TRBV2	TRBJ1-2	.	few
CASSVPGQGYEQYF	TGTGCCAGCAGTGTCCCGGGACAGGGGTACGAGCAGTACTTC	TRBV27	TRBJ2-7	TRBD1	.
CASSNRGPQAIETQYF	TGCGCCAGCAGCAACAGGGGGCCGCAGGCGATAGAGACCCAGTACTTC	TRBV5-1	TRBJ2-5	TRBD1	.
CSVVGGTYEQYF	TGCAGCGTTGTTGGGGGCACCTACGAGCAGTACTTC	TRBV29-1	TRBJ2-7	.	.
CASSPGPGGSGYTF	TGTGCCAGCAGCCCCGGCCCCGGAGGGTCCGGCTACACCTTC	TRBV11-3	TRBJ1-2	.	.
CARSFHRDRGDTIYF	TGTGCCAGAAGCTTTCACCGGGACAGGGGTGACACCATATATTTT	TRBV5-3	TRBJ1-3	TRBD1	.
CASSPPTHSGANVLTF	TGTGCCAGCTCACCACCAACGCACTCCGGGGCCAACGTCCTGACTTTC	TRBV18	TRBJ2-6	.	.
CASSPRGGLAGPHTGELFF	TGTGCCAGTAGTCCCAGGGGGGGACTAGCGGGCCCTCACACCGGGGAGCTGTTTTTT	TRBV19	TRBJ2-2	TRBD2	.